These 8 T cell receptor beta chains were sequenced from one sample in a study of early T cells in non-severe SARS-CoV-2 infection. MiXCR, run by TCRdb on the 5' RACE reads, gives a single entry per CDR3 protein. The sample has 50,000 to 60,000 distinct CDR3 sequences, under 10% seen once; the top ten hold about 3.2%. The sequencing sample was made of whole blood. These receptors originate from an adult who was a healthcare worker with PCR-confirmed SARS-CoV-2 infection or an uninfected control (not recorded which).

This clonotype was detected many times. In DNA, the CDR3 is TGTGCCAGCAGCTCGACAGGGGTGTCTTACGAGCAGTACTTC. This sequence encodes CASSSTGVSYEQYF. The chain combines TRBV5-4 with TRBJ2-7, with 8 bases identical to TRBD1. V shed 3 bases, J shed 4 bases, and the junction held 6 bases outside the gene matches. The CDR3 length is 14 residues. CDR1 and CDR2 (germline): SGHNT, YYREEE (reference sequence).

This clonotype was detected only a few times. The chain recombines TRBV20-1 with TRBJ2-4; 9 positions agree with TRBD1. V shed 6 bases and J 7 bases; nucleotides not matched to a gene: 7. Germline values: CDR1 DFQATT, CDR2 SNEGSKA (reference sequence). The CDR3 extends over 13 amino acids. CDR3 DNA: TGCAGTGCCGAAAAACAGGGGGCGAACATTCAGTACTTC. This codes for CSAEKQGANIQYF.

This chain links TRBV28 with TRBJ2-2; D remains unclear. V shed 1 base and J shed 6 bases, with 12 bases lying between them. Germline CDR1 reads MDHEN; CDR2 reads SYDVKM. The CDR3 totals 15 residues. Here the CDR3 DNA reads TGTGCCAGCAGTTTATTTCCGGCTAGATCCGGGGAGCTGTTTTTT. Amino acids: CASSLFPARSGELFF.

Here the CDR3 reads CACPGRNFNEKLFF. CDR3 coding DNA: TGTGCCTGTCCCGGACGGAACTTTAATGAAAAACTGTTTTTT. V gene TRBV30 combines with J gene TRBJ1-4; D is unresolved. The V gene's germline CDR1 is GTSNPN and CDR2 SVGIG (reference sequence). V was trimmed by 6 bases and J by 4 bases, leaving 15 bases between them. This CDR3 region has 14 residues.

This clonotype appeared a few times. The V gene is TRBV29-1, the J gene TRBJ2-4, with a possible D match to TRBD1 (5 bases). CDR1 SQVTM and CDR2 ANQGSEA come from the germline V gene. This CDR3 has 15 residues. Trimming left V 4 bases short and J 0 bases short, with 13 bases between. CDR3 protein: CSVVKQGVAKNIQYF. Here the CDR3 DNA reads TGCAGCGTTGTAAAGCAAGGGGTAGCCAAAAACATTCAGTACTTC.

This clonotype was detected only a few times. The CDR3 DNA sequence: TGTGCCAGCAGCCGAACGGACAGGGGCAGCAACGAGCAGTACTTC. Residues: CASSRTDRGSNEQYF. The J gene is TRBJ2-7, the V gene TRBV7-3; 9 bases line up with TRBD1. Trimming cost V 5 bases and J 5 bases; bases outside gene matches: 10. The germline V gene has CDR1 SGHTA and CDR2 FQGTGA. This CDR3 spans 15 amino acids.

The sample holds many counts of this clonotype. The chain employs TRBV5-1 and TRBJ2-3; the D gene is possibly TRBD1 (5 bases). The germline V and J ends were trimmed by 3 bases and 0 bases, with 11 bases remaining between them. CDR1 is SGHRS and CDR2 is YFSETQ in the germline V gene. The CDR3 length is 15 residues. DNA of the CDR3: TGCGCCAGCAGCTCGGACAACCTAAGCACAGATACGCAGTATTTT. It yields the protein CASSSDNLSTDTQYF.

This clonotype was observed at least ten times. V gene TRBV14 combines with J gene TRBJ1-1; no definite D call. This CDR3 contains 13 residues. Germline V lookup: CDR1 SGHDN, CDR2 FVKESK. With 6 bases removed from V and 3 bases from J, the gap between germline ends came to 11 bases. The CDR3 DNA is TGTGCCAGCAGTCCTAACCTCCACACTGAAGCTTTCTTT. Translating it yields CASSPNLHTEAFF.